This T cell receptor beta chain was sequenced for a study of shared clonotypes between healthy human individuals. Looking at the study overall: Each donor contributed plates that comprised three CD4 naive, three CD4 memory, two CD8 naive and one CD8 memory.

TCRdb's copy holds only in-frame clones and misses some; the assay was immunoSEQ multiplex PCR. The sample consists of 2 million to 2.5 million clones, 93% of them appearing once. In this sample, this clone turned up once. The CDR3 spans 14 residues. V shed 3 bases and J shed 8 bases, with 13 bases lying between them. Germline loops: CDR1 WNHNN, CDR2 SYGVQD (reference sequence). This TCR came from a man aged 18 to 35 in good health. Some clones in this sample may be carry-over from other donors' samples. The specimen was naive CD4+ T cells from PBMCs. Noted subset: CD45RA+ positively selected. This chain uses TRBV10-1 with TRBJ2-2; D gene ambiguous. CDR3 sequence reads: CASSDILLVGELFF. CDR3 nucleotides: TGCGCCAGCAGTGACATCCTCTTGGTGGGGGAGCTGTTTTTT.